The 16 T cell receptor beta chains below come from one sample, sequenced in a study of blood T cell repertoires in COVID-19. The method was immunoSEQ multiplex PCR; TCRdb's version includes in-frame clones alone and lacks a portion of them. Of around 190,000 clones in the sample, about nine tenths were seen once. Sequenced material: peripheral blood. These TCRs come from a man aged 18 to 29 with active or convalescent COVID-19.

This chain joins TRBV11-1 and TRBJ2-3; D perhaps matches TRBD2 (7 bases). This CDR3 has 16 residues. CDR1 and CDR2 (germline): SGHAT, FQDESV (reference sequence). V was pared by 2 bases and J by 0 bases, with 12 bases between. In nucleotides, the CDR3 is TGTGCCAGCAGCTTAATCGGGGGGACAAGCACAGATACGCAGTATTTT. Translated: CASSLIGGTSTDTQYF.

This chain uses TRBV30 with TRBJ1-5, with D hard to call. This CDR3 is 14 amino acids long. The germline V gene encodes CDR1 GTSNPN and CDR2 SVGIG (reference sequence). The V end was cut by 1 base, the J end by 9 bases, with 16 bases between. The CDR3 loop reads CAWSEVQVEGPQHF. Here the CDR3 DNA reads TGTGCCTGGAGTGAGGTCCAGGTCGAGGGGCCCCAGCATTTT.

V usage is TRBV19 and J usage is TRBJ1-3; D gene ambiguous. V lost 5 bases and J lost 0, with 8 bases in between. Germline V lookup: CDR1 LNHDA, CDR2 SQIVND (reference sequence). This CDR3 has 14 residues. The CDR3 coding sequence is TGTGCCAGTAGTCACTTGAGCTCTGGAAACACCATATATTTT. Residues: CASSHLSSGNTIYF.

The chain recombines TRBV2 with TRBJ2-1; maybe TRBD1 (8 bases). This CDR3 is built from 15 residues. Germline V CDR1 and CDR2: SNHLY, FYNNEI. The V gene lost 9 bases and the J gene lost 7 bases, with 22 bases spanning the gap. The CDR3 DNA reads as TGTGCCAGTGGGATGTACAGGGGGAGGGAGAATGAGCAGTTCTTC. It codes for CASGMYRGRENEQFF.

V usage is TRBV5-4 and J usage is TRBJ1-6; tentatively, D is TRBD1 (5 bases). This CDR3 has 15 residues. Trimming took off 2 bases at V and 6 bases at J, with 12 bases between the two ends. Germline V gene sequence: CDR1 SGHNT, CDR2 YYREEE (reference sequence). This CDR3 reads CASSFQGNRNSPLHF. The DNA for the CDR3 is TGTGCCAGCAGCTTCCAGGGAAATCGTAATTCACCCCTCCACTTT. Together with reference TRBV5-4 and TRBJ1-6, the CDR3 gives the full variable domain: ETGVTQSPTHLIKTRGQQVTLRCSSQSGHNTVSWYQQALGQGPQFIFQYYREEENGRGNFPPRFSGLQFPNYSSELNVNALELDDSALYLCASSFQGNRNSPLHFGNGTRLTVT.

The chain is built from TRBV18 and TRBJ2-6; no clear D. The length of the CDR3 is 18 residues. The germline gives CDR1 KGHSH, CDR2 LQKENI. With 3 bases removed from V and 0 bases from J, the gap between germline ends came to 15 bases. The CDR3 nucleotides read TGTGCCAGCTCACCTAATACGGTCCGAAACTCTGGGGCCAACGTCCTGACTTTC. This gives the protein CASSPNTVRNSGANVLTF.

This sequence joins TRBV19 and TRBJ1-1; 7 bases map to TRBD1. This CDR3 contains 14 residues. The V and J ends lost 2 bases and 4 bases, in that order; junction bases with no gene match: 4. The germline CDR1 and CDR2 sequences are LNHDA and SQIVND (reference sequence). The CDR3 nucleotides are TGTGCCAGTAGTATACGTCAGGGGGGCACTGAAGCTTTCTTT. Translating it yields CASSIRQGGTEAFF.

The J gene is TRBJ2-5, the V gene TRBV11-2; the D is unclear. The ends were cut back, 5 bases at V and 0 bases at J, with 13 bases in the middle. Germline CDR1 SGHAT, CDR2 FQNNGV. The length of the CDR3 is 15 residues. CDR3 nucleotides: TGTGCCAGCAGCCTGAGTTCCGTCTACCAAGAGACCCAGTACTTC. Translation: CASSLSSVYQETQYF.

This chain links TRBV2 with TRBJ2-3; D may be TRBD1 (5 bases). Between the trimmed V and J ends, which lost 6 bases and 7 bases, there was a span of 17 bases. Germline V gene lookup returns CDR1 SNHLY and CDR2 FYNNEI. The length of the CDR3 is 14 residues. The CDR3 DNA reads as TGTGCCAGCAGAGACACTGACAGCTCTCATACGCAGTATTTT. Protein: CASRDTDSSHTQYF.

The V call is TRBV5-1, the J call TRBJ2-2; D might be TRBD2 (5 bases). From germline, CDR1 is SGHRS and CDR2 YFSETQ. V shed 2 bases and J shed 5 bases, with 19 bases lying between them. This CDR3 region has 17 residues. DNA of the CDR3: TGCGCCAGCAGCTTCGGGTTGCCTAGCCAAGGGACCGGGGAGCTGTTTTTT. Its translation is CASSFGLPSQGTGELFF.

The chain has TRBV11-2 and TRBJ1-4; a possible D gene is TRBD1 (6 bases). Trimming cost V 3 bases and J 7 bases, with 15 bases left between them. From germline, CDR1 is SGHAT and CDR2 FQNNGV. The CDR3 spans 15 residues. The CDR3 bases are TGTGCCAGCAGCTTCCGGGGGGCCGGGGGTGAAAAACTGTTTTTT. This codes for CASSFRGAGGEKLFF.

DNA for the CDR3: TGTGCCTGGAGTGGGACAGCGAAAGCTTTCTTT. Its translation: CAWSGTAKAFF. The chain joins TRBV30 to TRBJ1-1, with D possibly TRBD1 on 6 matching bases. CDR3 size: 11 residues. Per the germline V gene, CDR1 is GTSNPN and CDR2 is SVGIG (reference sequence). V was pared by 1 base and J by 9 bases, with 9 bases between.

This chain uses TRBV9 with TRBJ2-3; perhaps TRBD1 as D (6 bases). This CDR3 contains 15 residues. V was pared by 2 bases and J by 4 bases, with 14 bases between. Germline CDR1 SGDLS, CDR2 YYNGEE. The CDR3 is CASSVDWTAADTQYF. CDR3 bases: TGTGCCAGCAGCGTTGACTGGACAGCCGCAGATACGCAGTATTTT.

Concerning this clone: Additional DNA sequences in this sample encode the identical CDR3. This chain links TRBV2 with TRBJ1-5; 7 positions agree with TRBD1. CDR3 length: 13 amino acids. Looked up from germline, CDR1 is SNHLY and CDR2 is FYNNEI. V lost 3 bases, J lost 4 bases, and 0 bases stayed unmatched. The CDR3 loop is CASSEGQNQPQHF. The CDR3 DNA is TGTGCCAGCAGTGAGGGACAGAATCAGCCCCAGCATTTT. Complete variable domain (other parts from reference TRBV2 and TRBJ1-5): EPEVTQTPSHQVTQMGQEVILRCVPISNHLYFYWYRQILGQKVEFLVSFYNNEISEKSEIFDDQFSVERPDGSNFTLKIRSTKLEDSAMYFCASSEGQNQPQHFGDGTRLSIL.

J is TRBJ2-5 and V is TRBV3-1 (or the pseudogene TRBV3-2); 10 bases map to TRBD2. The CDR3 is 16 amino acids. The junction had 10 bases not matched to a gene; V was cut back by 4 bases and J by 5 bases. Looked up from germline, CDR1 is LGHDT and CDR2 is YNNKEL (reference sequence). The CDR3 sequence is CASSLGAGGDLETQYF. Here the CDR3 DNA reads TGTGCCAGCAGCCTAGGAGCGGGGGGGGATTTGGAGACCCAGTACTTC.

Concerning this clone: Compared with germline, one end of the junction differs, possibly owing to a read error. The rearrangement uses TRBV10-3 and TRBJ1-6; 8 nucleotides align to TRBD1. Germline V gives CDR1 ENHRY, CDR2 SYGVKD. The CDR3 is made up of 15 amino acids. The CDR3: CAIRESGTGASPLHF. As DNA, the CDR3 is TGTGCCATCAGGGAGTCCGGGACAGGAGCTTCACCCCTCCACTTT.